Presented here are 12 T cell receptor beta chains from one specimen sequenced in a study of cytomegalovirus exposure and HLA in healthy donors (dated by TCRdb to 2016 to 2017). To prepare the library, the immunoSEQ multiplex PCR assay was applied. The multiplex PCR relied on a mix of 60 forward primers for TCR Vbeta segments and 13 reverse primers for TCR Jbeta segments. The table was pulled from immuneACCESS by TCRdb, which kept in-frame rearrangements only. Such tables lose some clones; where checked, under half of the loss comes from unresolved V genes, and the rest has no known cause. This sample holds some 140,000 clones; roughly 73% were observed only once. About 1.2% of the sample is held by the ten biggest clonotypes. The specimen sequenced was PBMCs. Receptor source: a middle-aged woman in good health and CMV-seronegative.

The CDR3 protein is CASTDTGELFF. The DNA for the CDR3 is TGTGCCAGCACCGACACCGGGGAGCTGTTTTTT. This sequence joins TRBV28 and TRBJ2-2; the D is unclear. The germline V gene has CDR1 MDHEN and CDR2 SYDVKM. CDR3 length: 11 residues. The V end lost 7 bases, the J end lost 3 bases, and 3 bases lay between the germline ends.

This clone occurred a few times. J is TRBJ1-2 and V is TRBV7-8; D is perhaps TRBD1 (5 bases). The germline V gene encodes CDR1 SGHVS and CDR2 FQNEAQ. CDR3 length: 15 residues. V lost 10 bases and J lost 7, with 25 bases in between. The CDR3 spells CATTAYQSTERGYTF. The CDR3 DNA reads as TGTGCCACCACAGCTTATCAATCGACAGAGCGTGGCTACACCTTC.

This chain links TRBV5-4 with TRBJ1-2; D is perhaps TRBD1 (6 bases). The CDR3 runs 15 residues. Germline values: CDR1 SGHNT, CDR2 YYREEE (reference sequence). The ends were cut back, 4 bases at V and 7 bases at J, with 20 bases in the middle. This chain's CDR3 is CASSQGGDVVPGYTF. The CDR3, as DNA: TGTGCCAGCAGCCAAGGGGGGGATGTAGTCCCTGGCTACACCTTC.

The J gene is TRBJ1-2, the V gene TRBV19; D unclear. Germline assignment: CDR1 LNHDA and CDR2 SQIVND (reference sequence). The CDR3 sequence is 17 residues long. The germline V and J ends were trimmed by 3 bases and 0 bases, with 17 bases remaining between them. CDR3: CASSIGGGSASNYGYTF. The CDR3 DNA reads TGTGCCAGTAGTATTGGAGGCGGCAGTGCCTCTAACTATGGCTACACCTTC.

This clone was recorded once. The chain employs TRBV6-1 and TRBJ2-1; tentative D call: TRBD2 (5 bases). CDR1 MNHNS and CDR2 SASEGT come from the germline V gene. V lost 6 bases, J lost 7 bases, and 7 bases lay in between. The CDR3 consists of 11 residues. The CDR3 DNA reads as TGTGCCAGCAGGGGCGGGAATGAGCAGTTCTTC. This sequence encodes CASRGGNEQFF.

V is TRBV5-1 and J is TRBJ1-2; unclear D gene. Trimming pared 2 bases from V and 6 bases from J, leaving 8 bases between. The CDR3 is made up of 12 amino acids. The germline gives CDR1 SGHRS, CDR2 YFSETQ. CDR3: CASSFAEDGYTF. The CDR3 region has the DNA TGCGCCAGCAGCTTTGCCGAGGATGGCTACACCTTC.

V is TRBV6-6 and J is TRBJ2-7, with 13 bases lining up with TRBD2. The trim removed 1 base at V and 2 bases at J, leaving 2 bases unmatched. The CDR3 runs to 16 residues. Germline V gene sequence: CDR1 MNHNY, CDR2 SVGAGI (reference sequence). CDR3 residues: CASSYLGLAGAYEQYV. Here the CDR3 DNA reads TGTGCCAGCAGTTACTTAGGACTAGCGGGAGCCTACGAGCAGTACGTC.

At least ten counts were recorded for this clone. The chain joins TRBV6-1 to TRBJ1-1, with TRBD1 matching 8 bases. Germline CDR1 and CDR2: MNHNS and SASEGT. Germline trimming cut 2 bases from V and 3 bases from J; bases unmatched to any gene: 5. The CDR3 consists of 15 residues. The DNA of the CDR3 is TGTGCCAGCAGTGAATTTGCGACAGGGGACACTGAAGCTTTCTTT. Its translation is CASSEFATGDTEAFF.

The V call is TRBV7-2, the J call TRBJ1-1; D might be TRBD1 (6 bases). The CDR3 contains 15 residues. Trimming cost V 5 bases and J 4 bases, with 17 bases left between them. CDR1 and CDR2 (germline): SGHTA, FQGNSA. This CDR3 is CASSQVQGSTTEAFF. The CDR3 nucleotides read TGTGCCAGCAGCCAGGTACAGGGATCTACCACTGAAGCTTTCTTT.

This clone was counted only a few times. This chain joins TRBV2 and TRBJ1-4, with a possible D match to TRBD1 (5 bases). Trimming removed 5 bases from V and 8 bases from J, with 18 bases in between. Germline-derived CDR1 and CDR2 are SNHLY and FYNNEI. The CDR3 spans 15 residues. This CDR3 is CASSYSPGYGEKLFF. The CDR3 DNA is TGTGCCAGCAGTTATTCTCCAGGGTATGGAGAAAAACTGTTTTTT.

The chain carries TRBV5-8 and TRBJ1-2, with D hard to call. CDR1 is SGHTS and CDR2 is YDEGEE in the germline V gene. Trimming cost V 0 bases and J 6 bases, with 18 bases left between them. The length of the CDR3 is 16 residues. The CDR3 spells CASSLGFYEGRHGYTF. As DNA, the CDR3 is TGTGCCAGCAGCTTGGGGTTTTACGAGGGAAGGCATGGCTACACCTTC. The whole variable domain, remainder taken from reference TRBV5-8 and TRBJ1-2, is EAGVTQSPTHLIKTRGQQATLRCSPISGHTSVYWYQQALGLGLQFLLWYDEGEERNRGNFPPRFSGRQFPNYSSELNVNALELEDSALYLCASSLGFYEGRHGYTFGSGTRLTVV.

The gene calls are TRBV27 and TRBJ2-1, with TRBD2 matching over 8 bases. CDR1 is MNHEY and CDR2 is SMNVEV in the germline V gene (reference sequence). The J segment lost 3 bases and the V segment lost 2 bases, leaving 12 bases of the junction unmatched. The CDR3 loop spans 18 amino acids. CDR3 sequence (DNA): TGTGCCAGCAGTTTAGGGTTAAGCGGGGGAACCCACTACAATGAGCAGTTCTTC. It translates to CASSLGLSGGTHYNEQFF.